This T cell receptor (beta chain) was retrieved from a study of T cells after posttransplantation cyclophosphamide. The data were produced by immunoSEQ multiplex PCR, yet TCRdb's version contains in-frame clones alone and is incomplete. The counts give about 24,000 clones, none of them seen only once; roughly 6.6% is held by the top ten. V was pared by 5 bases and J by 6 bases, with 12 bases of the junction left unmatched. The germline gives CDR1 GTSNPN, CDR2 SVGIG (reference sequence). This CDR3 comprises 15 residues. This clone was found many times. Its antigen remains unidentified. Study-level findings and limits: Donor-recipient repertoire similarity was low at 1-2 months, rising over year one. Recipient CMV seropositivity and CMV reactivation strongly tracked TRB clonality.

The V call is TRBV30, the J call TRBJ2-7; 11 nucleotides match TRBD1. The sample consisted of PBMCs. The origin of this receptor is a woman aged 60-70 years in good health, CMV-negative, and a related stem cell transplant donor. The chain's CDR3 is CAWDGGTGGRVEQYF. In DNA, the CDR3 is TGTGCCTGGGATGGGGGGACAGGGGGAAGGGTCGAGCAGTACTTC.